The 26 T cell receptor beta chains below were found in one sample sequenced in a study of CD4 T cells in relation to SARS-CoV-2 and coronaviruses. These TCRs' antigens remain unknown. Clones were sequenced by immunoSEQ multiplex PCR, and TCRdb holds only the in-frame ones, with some missing. The table lists about 37,000 clones, approximately 82% of them singletons. Sequencing used naive CD4+ T cells from PBMCs, cultured in vitro. The subset: naive CD4+ T cells isolated by negative enrichment. The origin of the receptors is an adult with COVID-19.

The rearrangement uses TRBV11-2 and TRBJ2-5, with D perhaps matching TRBD1 or TRBD2 (5 bases each). V lost 2 bases and J 5 bases, leaving 21 bases between the germline ends. The length of the CDR3 is 17 residues. Germline values: CDR1 SGHAT, CDR2 FQNNGV. The CDR3 nucleotides are TGTGCCAGCAGCTTAAGGGGTGGGTTAGGACTCGGGGAGACCCAGTACTTC. It codes for CASSLRGGLGLGETQYF.

J is TRBJ1-1 and V is TRBV2; no definite D call. V was trimmed by 7 bases and J by 1 base, leaving 10 bases between them. The CDR3 runs 13 residues. Germline lookup yields CDR1 SNHLY and CDR2 FYNNEI. The CDR3 reads CASNAISNTEAFF. CDR3 sequence (DNA): TGTGCCAGCAACGCGATCTCGAACACTGAAGCTTTCTTT.

This chain connects TRBV14 to TRBJ1-1, with a tentative D call TRBD1 (5 bases). From germline, CDR1 is SGHDN and CDR2 FVKESK. This CDR3 has 13 residues. Trimming stripped 4 bases from V and 4 bases from J, with 10 bases between. This CDR3 reads CASSRGRGTEAFF. CDR3 sequence (DNA): TGTGCCAGCAGCCGAGGGAGGGGCACTGAAGCTTTCTTT.

The V and J genes are TRBV30 and TRBJ2-1; 9 nucleotides line up with TRBD1. J gave up 12 bases and V 2 bases, and 8 bases lay outside the gene matches. The V gene's germline CDR1 is GTSNPN and CDR2 SVGIG (reference sequence). There are 13 residues in the CDR3. The CDR3 region has the DNA TGTGCCTGGAGTCGACAGGGGGTCGGGAGGCAGTTCTTC. Protein: CAWSRQGVGRQFF.

This clone was seen a few times. This chain uses TRBV7-2 with TRBJ2-1; TRBD2 is a possible D gene (5 bases). Trimming took 0 bases from V and 6 from J, leaving 9 bases between them. The CDR3 spans 14 residues. From germline, CDR1 is SGHTA and CDR2 FQGNSA. The CDR3 loop is CASSLASGRNEQFF. CDR3 DNA: TGTGCCAGCAGCTTAGCGAGCGGCCGCAATGAGCAGTTCTTC.

The V gene is TRBV30, the J gene TRBJ1-3; D uncertain. The germline CDR1 and CDR2 sequences are GTSNPN and SVGIG (reference sequence). The CDR3 extends over 13 amino acids. Trimming took 5 bases from V and 4 from J, leaving 12 bases between them. Here the CDR3 DNA reads TGTGCCTGGTCCCAATTAGAGGGAAACACCATATATTTT. It is translated as CAWSQLEGNTIYF.

The J gene is TRBJ1-2, the V gene TRBV28, with D maybe TRBD1 (5 bases). CDR3 length: 12 residues. Germline V gives CDR1 MDHEN, CDR2 SYDVKM. V was trimmed by 10 bases and J by 3 bases, leaving 12 bases between them. CDR3 in DNA: TGTGCCACCCACGGGACCTACTATGGCTACACCTTC. This codes for CATHGTYYGYTF.

The rearrangement uses TRBV3-1 (or the pseudogene TRBV3-2) and TRBJ2-7, with D hard to call. Deletions cut 1 base from V and 6 bases from J, with 7 bases between. The CDR3 is made up of 12 amino acids. Germline V CDR1 and CDR2: LGHDT, YNNKEL (reference sequence). DNA of the CDR3: TGTGCCAGCAGCCAAGGAGGTTTCGAGCAGTACTTC. Translated, it gives CASSQGGFEQYF.

The genes are TRBV14 and TRBJ2-1; tentative D call: TRBD2 (5 bases). This CDR3 comprises 14 residues. Deletions cut 4 bases from V and 7 bases from J, with 14 bases between. Germline values: CDR1 SGHDN, CDR2 FVKESK. The CDR3 sequence is CASSLLGRGNEQFF. The DNA of the CDR3 is TGTGCCAGCAGCCTTTTGGGCAGAGGGAATGAGCAGTTCTTC.

The genes are TRBV14 and TRBJ2-6; a possible D gene is TRBD2 (5 bases). V was trimmed by 8 bases and J by 0 bases, leaving 11 bases between them. CDR1 and CDR2 (germline): SGHDN, FVKESK. The CDR3 sequence is 15 residues long. The CDR3 is CASRLTSSGANVLTF. In DNA form, the CDR3 reads TGTGCCAGCCGACTAACCAGCTCTGGGGCCAACGTCCTGACTTTC.

The chain employs TRBV28 and TRBJ2-1; D may be TRBD1 or TRBD2 (5 bases each). This CDR3 is 11 amino acids long. The V end lost 7 bases, the J end lost 10 bases, and 11 bases lay between the germline ends. Germline V lookup: CDR1 MDHEN, CDR2 SYDVKM. The CDR3 nucleotides are TGTGCCAGCACGGGGCGGAGAGAGCAGTTCTTC. Its protein product is CASTGRREQFF.

The rearrangement links TRBV15 to TRBJ2-3; D not resolved. Trimming took 5 bases from V and 2 from J, leaving 14 bases between them. CDR1 LNHNV and CDR2 YYDKDF come from the germline V gene (reference sequence). The CDR3 is made up of 15 amino acids. The CDR3 here is CATSSRRPTTDTQYF. The CDR3 DNA reads as TGTGCCACCAGCTCTAGACGTCCTACCACAGATACGCAGTATTTT.

A few counts support this clone. This sequence joins TRBV7-2 and TRBJ1-2, with 7 bases identical to TRBD1. From germline, CDR1 is SGHTA and CDR2 FQGNSA. The V and J ends lost 4 bases and 7 bases, in that order; junction bases with no gene match: 6. The CDR3 has 13 amino acids. CDR3 residues: CASSWGTVPGYTF. The CDR3 DNA is TGTGCCAGCAGCTGGGGGACAGTCCCTGGCTACACCTTC.

This rearrangement joins TRBV6-1 to TRBJ1-4; 7 nucleotides agree with TRBD1. V trimming: 0 bases; J trimming: 4 bases; junction bases outside the gene matches: 11. In germline, CDR1 is MNHNS, CDR2 SASEGT. This CDR3 has 18 amino acids. The CDR3 nucleotides read TGTGCCAGCAGTGAAGCGCGACGAAACGGGACAGTTAATGAAAAACTGTTTTTT. The encoded protein is CASSEARRNGTVNEKLFF.

The rearrangement uses TRBV7-8 and TRBJ1-1, with 11 bases lining up with TRBD1. Germline V gene data show CDR1 as SGHVS and CDR2 as FQNEAQ. This CDR3 is 17 amino acids long. With 5 bases clipped from V and 3 bases from J, the junction kept 11 bases outside the gene matches. CDR3 DNA: TGTGCCAGCAGCAAGCTCACCGGGACAGGGGGACACACTGAAGCTTTCTTT. Translating it yields CASSKLTGTGGHTEAFF.

The rearrangement links TRBV2 to TRBJ2-7, with 11 bases matching TRBD1. This CDR3 region has 15 residues. The germline V gene encodes CDR1 SNHLY and CDR2 FYNNEI. Germline trimming cut 6 bases from V and 2 bases from J; bases unmatched to any gene: 6. Here the CDR3 DNA reads TGTGCCAGCAGGAGGGGACAGGGGGGGCCCTACGAGCAGTACTTC. It specifies CASRRGQGGPYEQYF.

The chain has TRBV5-1 and TRBJ2-5; TRBD2 might be the D (6 bases). Germline lookup yields CDR1 SGHRS and CDR2 YFSETQ. This CDR3 contains 14 residues. V lost 0 bases and J lost 5, with 11 bases in between. Here the CDR3 reads CASSLAGGDETQYF. The CDR3 bases are TGCGCCAGCAGCTTGGCCGGGGGTGACGAGACCCAGTACTTC.

This chain joins TRBV5-1 and TRBJ2-2, with 7 bases aligning to TRBD2. The V gene's germline CDR1 is SGHRS and CDR2 YFSETQ. J lost 4 bases, V lost 0 bases, and 12 bases had no gene match. This CDR3 has 18 residues. The chain's CDR3 is CASSLGGDLSGGTGELFF. The DNA of the CDR3 is TGCGCCAGCAGCTTGGGAGGGGATCTCTCGGGGGGCACCGGGGAGCTGTTTTTT.

The chain couples TRBV3-1 (or the pseudogene TRBV3-2) to TRBJ1-3; D is ambiguous. The germline V gene encodes CDR1 LGHDT and CDR2 YNNKEL (reference sequence). This CDR3 region has 17 residues. V shed 1 base and J shed 0 bases, with 13 bases lying between them. The CDR3 reads CASSQVWASSSGNTIYF. CDR3 in DNA: TGTGCCAGCAGCCAAGTTTGGGCCTCTAGCTCTGGAAACACCATATATTTT.

The chain has TRBV6-4 and TRBJ2-1; TRBD2 aligns across 7 bases. The V gene's germline CDR1 is MRHNA and CDR2 SNTAGT. Trimming took 3 bases from V and 5 from J; bases not matched to a gene: 1. The CDR3 has 13 residues. The CDR3 loop reads CASSERENNEQFF. The CDR3 nucleotides read TGTGCCAGCAGTGAGCGGGAGAACAATGAGCAGTTCTTC.

This rearrangement joins TRBV28 to TRBJ2-3; weak D call: TRBD2 (7 bases). The CDR3 consists of 16 residues. V gave up 7 bases and J gave up 2 bases, with 19 bases separating them. The germline CDR1 and CDR2 sequences are MDHEN and SYDVKM. CDR3 in DNA: TGTGCCAGCACGAGGGGGGGACGGGGTCACACAGATACGCAGTATTTT. This sequence encodes CASTRGGRGHTDTQYF.

The chain combines TRBV7-2 with TRBJ1-1, with D perhaps matching TRBD1 (6 bases). Germline loops: CDR1 SGHTA, CDR2 FQGNSA. This CDR3 is 14 amino acids long. V lost 5 bases and J 2 bases, leaving 12 bases between the germline ends. The CDR3 sequence: CASSRDTTNTEAFF. DNA for the CDR3: TGTGCCAGCAGCAGGGACACTACTAACACTGAAGCTTTCTTT. Looking up the rest from reference TRBV7-2 and TRBJ1-1 gives the full variable domain: GAGVSQSPSNKVTEKGKDVELRCDPISGHTALYWYRQSLGQGLEFLIYFQGNSAPDKSGLPSDRFSAERTGGSVSTLTIQRTQQEDSAVYLCASSRDTTNTEAFFGQGTRLTVV.

This sequence joins TRBV29-1 and TRBJ1-1, with 7 bases lining up with TRBD1. V lost 5 bases to trimming and J lost 7 bases; unmatched junction nucleotides: 10. The V gene's germline CDR1 is SQVTM and CDR2 ANQGSEA. This CDR3 spans 13 amino acids. CDR3 protein: CSVYARDRDEAFF. The CDR3 nucleotides read TGCAGCGTTTATGCCCGGGACAGAGATGAAGCTTTCTTT.

V and J are TRBV28 and TRBJ1-3; 9 bases map to TRBD1. Germline V CDR1 and CDR2: MDHEN, SYDVKM. The CDR3 is 14 amino acids. Trimming at V came to 7 bases and at J to 3 bases, leaving 4 bases not matched to a gene. The CDR3 reads CASIEDRGGNTIYF. In DNA, the CDR3 is TGTGCCAGCATTGAGGACAGGGGTGGAAACACCATATATTTT.

The gene calls are TRBV13 and TRBJ2-5; 8 bases fit TRBD1. Germline V lookup: CDR1 PRHDT, CDR2 FYEKMQ (reference sequence). With 8 bases clipped from V and 0 bases from J, the junction kept 11 bases outside the gene matches. The CDR3 has 16 residues. DNA for the CDR3: TGTGCCAGCTCAACCCTGGACAGGGCCCACCAAGAGACCCAGTACTTC. Translating gives CASSTLDRAHQETQYF.

CDR3 DNA: TGTGCCAGCAGCCCCAATCTAGCGGGAGGAAACACCTACGAGCAGTACTTC. This sequence encodes CASSPNLAGGNTYEQYF. This rearrangement joins TRBV7-9 to TRBJ2-7; 11 nucleotides line up with TRBD2. The germline CDR1 and CDR2 sequences are SEHNR and FQNEAQ (reference sequence). Unmatched junction bases numbered 11, after V lost 5 bases and J lost 2 bases. This CDR3 region has 17 residues.